Listed below are T cell receptor beta chains from one sample, sequenced in a study of yellow fever vaccine responses in identical twins. Each CDR3 protein is one row after TCRdb ran MiXCR on the RT-PCR reads. The sample has 2,500 or so distinct CDR3 sequences, about 84% seen once; the top ten hold around 3%. The sequenced sample was T cells from blood (PBMCs), unsorted or a sorted subset (not recorded which), obtained before or after yellow fever vaccination (not recorded which). All receptors derive from a woman aged 18-30 years who received the yellow fever vaccine. The CDR3 runs from the conserved cysteine through the conserved F or W. D genes are given only for firm matches. Expanded clones get a size class; other rows say once, few or many, or leave the size out.

>once|-|TRBV20-1|TRBJ1-1
CSAYYRAYTEAFF
TGCAGTGCTTATTACCGGGCCTACACTGAAGCTTTCTTT
>-|-|TRBV12-3/TRBV12-4|TRBJ2-3
CASSSNTDTQYF
TGTGCCAGCAGTTCTAACACAGATACGCAGTATTTT
>few|TRBD2|TRBV13|TRBJ2-3
CASREGGSFNTQYF
TGTGCCAGCCGAGAAGGCGGGAGTTTCAATACGCAGTATTTT
>once|TRBD2|TRBV29-1|TRBJ2-1
CSVEDAGGFYNEQFF
TGCAGCGTTGAAGACGCGGGGGGTTTCTACAATGAGCAGTTCTTC
>-|-|TRBV11-3|TRBJ2-3
CASSPDLRDPSPTDTQYF
TGTGCCAGCAGCCCAGATCTCCGGGACCCCTCTCCCACAGATACGCAGTATTTT
>-|TRBD1|TRBV11-1|TRBJ1-2
CASSFSGGGYMDYGYTF
TGTGCCAGCAGCTTCTCAGGGGGCGGTTACATGGACTATGGCTACACCTTC
>-|-|TRBV2|TRBJ1-2
CASSEAGLYGYTF
TGTGCCAGCAGTGAGGCCGGACTATATGGCTACACCTTC
>-|-|TRBV29-1|TRBJ1-2
CSVGSGLLYGYTF
TGCAGCGTTGGCTCCGGGCTTCTCTATGGCTACACCTTC
>-|-|TRBV24-1|TRBJ1-5
CATSELQDQPQHF
TGTGCCACCAGTGAACTACAGGATCAGCCCCAGCATTTT
>-|-|TRBV27|TRBJ2-5
CASSLLGQETQYF
TGTGCCAGCAGTTTACTTGGCCAAGAGACCCAGTACTTC
>-|-|TRBV5-4|TRBJ2-1
CASSLGRNEQFF
TGTGCCAGCAGCTTGGGTCGGAATGAGCAGTTCTTC
>-|-|TRBV12-3/TRBV12-4|TRBJ1-1
CASSLAEKAFF
TGTGCCAGCAGTTTAGCGGAGAAAGCTTTCTTT
>-|-|TRBV24-1|TRBJ2-3
CATSAGGRYHF
TGTGCCACCAGTGCGGGCGGTCGCTACCATTTT
>-|-|TRBV7-8|TRBJ1-4
CASSPSGAATNEKLFF
TGTGCCAGCAGCCCAAGCGGGGCTGCAACTAATGAAAAACTGTTTTTT
>few|-|TRBV6-5|TRBJ1-2
CASSYSGGRGYTF
TGTGCCAGCAGTTACTCGGGAGGGAGAGGCTACACCTTC
>-|-|TRBV29-1|TRBJ1-2
CSVEPSAGPKAQGYTF
TGCAGCGTTGAACCCTCGGCGGGACCTAAAGCGCAGGGCTACACCTTC
>-|-|TRBV27|TRBJ1-2
CASSFDRNYGYTF
TGTGCCAGCAGTTTTGACAGAAACTATGGCTACACCTTC
>-|-|TRBV7-3|TRBJ1-1
CASSRDGASNTEAFF
TGTGCCAGCAGTAGAGATGGGGCGTCGAACACTGAAGCTTTCTTT
>-|-|TRBV27|TRBJ2-1
CASSWGNEQFF
TGTGCCAGCAGTTGGGGCAATGAGCAGTTCTTC
>once|-|TRBV10-1|TRBJ1-1
CASSESGQGRTEAFF
TGCGCCAGCAGTGAGAGTGGTCAGGGTCGGACTGAAGCTTTCTTT
>-|-|TRBV11-2|TRBJ2-2
CASSPTGTGELFF
TGTGCCAGCAGCCCCACGGGCACCGGGGAGCTGTTTTTT
>-|-|TRBV15|TRBJ2-1
CATSSYSRDNEQFF
TGTGCCACCAGCAGTTACTCCAGGGACAATGAGCAGTTCTTC
>-|TRBD1|TRBV9|TRBJ1-1
CASSVGTGDTEAFF
TGTGCCAGCAGCGTCGGGACAGGGGACACTGAAGCTTTCTTT
>-|-|TRBV4-2|TRBJ1-2
CASSQDAGNYGYTF
TGTGCCAGCAGCCAAGATGCCGGAAACTATGGCTACACCTTC
>-|-|TRBV5-1|TRBJ1-4
CASSLRGTNEKLFF
TGCGCCAGCAGCTTGCGGGGAACTAATGAAAAACTGTTTTTT